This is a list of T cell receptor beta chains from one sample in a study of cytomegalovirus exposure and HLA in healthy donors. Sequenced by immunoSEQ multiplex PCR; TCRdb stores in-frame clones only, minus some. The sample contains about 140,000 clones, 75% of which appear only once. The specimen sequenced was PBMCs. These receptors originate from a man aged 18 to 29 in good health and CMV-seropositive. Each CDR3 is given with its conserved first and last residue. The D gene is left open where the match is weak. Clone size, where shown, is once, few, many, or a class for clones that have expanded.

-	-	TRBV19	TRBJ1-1	CASSMSGRGGGRFTEAFF	TGTGCCAGTAGTATGAGTGGCAGGGGAGGGGGTCGGTTCACTGAAGCTTTCTTT
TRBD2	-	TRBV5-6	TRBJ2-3	CASSPGTSGRTSTDTQYF	TGTGCCAGCAGCCCAGGGACTAGCGGGAGAACTAGCACAGATACGCAGTATTTT
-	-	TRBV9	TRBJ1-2	CASSVSGVWPRGYGYTF	TGTGCCAGCAGCGTAAGCGGCGTTTGGCCCCGAGGCTATGGCTACACCTTC
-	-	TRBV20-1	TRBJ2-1	CSAGEYNEQFF	TGCAGTGCTGGAGAATATAATGAGCAGTTCTTC
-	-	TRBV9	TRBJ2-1	CASSQGGGSTYNEQFF	TGTGCCAGCAGCCAAGGAGGAGGGTCGACCTACAATGAGCAGTTCTTC
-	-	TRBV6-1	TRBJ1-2	CASSQQLNYGYTF	TGTGCCAGCAGTCAACAGCTGAACTATGGCTACACCTTC
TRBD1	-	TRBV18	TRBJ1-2	CASSERQGGYGYTF	TGTGCCAGCTCGGAAAGACAGGGGGGCTACGGCTACACCTTC
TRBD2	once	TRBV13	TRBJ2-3	CASSPKTSGRSTDTQYF	TGTGCCAGCAGCCCCAAGACTAGCGGGAGAAGCACAGATACGCAGTATTTT
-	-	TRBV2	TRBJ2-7	CASSAGRNEQYF	TGTGCCAGCAGTGCGGGTCGTAACGAGCAGTACTTC
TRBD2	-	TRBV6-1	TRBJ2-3	CASSELAGASDTQYF	TGTGCCAGCAGTGAACTAGCGGGAGCCTCAGATACGCAGTATTTT
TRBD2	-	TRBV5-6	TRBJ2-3	CASSLAIAGVHTQYF	TGTGCCAGCAGCTTGGCGATAGCGGGAGTCCATACGCAGTATTTT
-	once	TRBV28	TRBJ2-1	CASRRRAGAVYNEQFF	TGTGCCAGCAGACGACGTGCGGGGGCTGTCTACAATGAGCAGTTCTTC
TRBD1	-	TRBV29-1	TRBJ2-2	CSAVQGALTGELFF	TGCAGCGCCGTACAGGGGGCTCTCACCGGGGAGCTGTTTTTT
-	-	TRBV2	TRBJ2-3	CASSDVGATDTQYF	TGTGCCAGCAGTGATGTGGGAGCGACAGATACGCAGTATTTT
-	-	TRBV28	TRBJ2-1	CASTRPVGFDEQFF	TGTGCCAGCACCAGGCCTGTCGGATTTGATGAGCAGTTCTTC
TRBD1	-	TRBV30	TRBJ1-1	CAWKTGQGGWAFF	TGTGCCTGGAAGACGGGACAGGGAGGTTGGGCTTTCTTT
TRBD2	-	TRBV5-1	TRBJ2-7	CASSLNLAGSGEQYF	TGCGCCAGCAGCTTGAATCTAGCGGGATCCGGCGAGCAGTACTTC
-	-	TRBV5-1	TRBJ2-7	CASSLYRASYEQYF	TGCGCCAGCAGCCTCTACAGGGCCTCCTACGAGCAGTACTTC
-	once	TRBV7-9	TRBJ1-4	CSSSLGQKFNEKLFF	TGTTCCAGCAGCTTAGGACAGAAGTTTAATGAAAAACTGTTTTTT
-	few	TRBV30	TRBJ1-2	CAWSFTALVGGGNYGYTF	TGTGCCTGGAGTTTCACGGCCCTAGTGGGGGGAGGTAACTATGGCTACACCTTC
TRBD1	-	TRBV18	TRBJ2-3	CASSPAKDRGTIQYF	TGTGCCAGCTCGCCAGCAAAAGACAGGGGTACTATTCAGTATTTT
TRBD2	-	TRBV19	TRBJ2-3	CASTRRERRGDTQYF	TGTGCCAGTACCCGGCGGGAGCGAAGGGGAGATACGCAGTATTTT
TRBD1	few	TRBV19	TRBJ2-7	CASSIPLIPTGDALSYEQYF	TGTGCCAGTAGTATACCCCTCATACCGACAGGGGATGCCTTATCCTACGAGCAGTACTTC
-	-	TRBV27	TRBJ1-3	CASPRDTIYF	TGTGCCAGTCCCCGGGACACCATATATTTT
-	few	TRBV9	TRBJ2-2	CASPAVQNTGELFF	TGTGCCAGTCCAGCGGTCCAGAACACCGGGGAGCTGTTTTTT
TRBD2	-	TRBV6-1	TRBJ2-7	CASNLLAGVLYEQYF	TGTGCCAGCAACTTACTAGCGGGAGTCCTATACGAGCAGTACTTC
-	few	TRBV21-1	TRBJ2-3	CASSSRTSGSLGSTDTQYF	TGTGCCAGCAGCTCTCGGACTAGCGGGAGTTTAGGTAGCACAGATACGCAGTATTTT
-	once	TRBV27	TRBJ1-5	CASSLSGDYLPYQPQHF	TGTGCCAGCAGTTTATCAGGAGATTACCTCCCGTATCAGCCCCAGCATTTT
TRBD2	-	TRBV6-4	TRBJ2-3	CASGWGGNTDTQYF	TGTGCCAGCGGGTGGGGGGGAAACACAGATACGCAGTATTTT
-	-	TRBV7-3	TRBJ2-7	CASSLTGTPGRPLHEQYF	TGTGCCAGCAGCTTAACGGGGACTCCAGGTCGGCCCCTGCACGAGCAGTACTTC
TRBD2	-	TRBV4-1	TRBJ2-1	CASSQDLAGGTYNEQFF	TGCGCCAGCAGCCAAGATCTCGCGGGGGGTACCTACAATGAGCAGTTCTTC
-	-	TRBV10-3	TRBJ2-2	CAISGGQTNTGELFF	TGTGCCATCAGTGGGGGCCAAACGAACACCGGGGAGCTGTTTTTT
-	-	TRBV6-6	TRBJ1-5	CASSPKGPASNQPQHF	TGTGCCAGCAGTCCCAAGGGGCCGGCTAGCAATCAGCCCCAGCATTTT
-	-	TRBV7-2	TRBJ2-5	CASSDGSAGETQYF	TGTGCCAGCAGCGACGGGTCCGCGGGGGAGACCCAGTACTTC
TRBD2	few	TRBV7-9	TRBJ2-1	CSSDPVGLAQHRLNNEQFF	TGTTCCAGCGACCCGGTAGGACTAGCGCAACACAGATTAAACAATGAGCAGTTCTTC
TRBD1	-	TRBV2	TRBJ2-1	CASSRGQGIGDEQFF	TGTGCCAGCAGTAGGGGACAGGGGATCGGTGATGAGCAGTTCTTC
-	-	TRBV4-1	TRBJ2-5	CASSPSLGGRQETQYF	TGCGCCAGCAGCCCATCCCTTGGGGGGAGGCAAGAGACCCAGTACTTC
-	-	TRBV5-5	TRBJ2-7	CASSFTPIYEQYF	TGTGCCAGCAGCTTTACTCCCATCTACGAGCAGTACTTC
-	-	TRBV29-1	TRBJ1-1	CSVEGRGAEAFF	TGCAGCGTTGAGGGGAGGGGAGCTGAAGCTTTCTTT
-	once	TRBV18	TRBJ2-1	CASSPGVANEQFF	TGTGCCAGCTCACCAGGGGTAGCGAATGAGCAGTTCTTC
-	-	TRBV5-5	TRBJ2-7	CASSLAGDSNYEQYF	TGTGCCAGCAGCTTGGCGGGGGACAGCAACTACGAGCAGTACTTC
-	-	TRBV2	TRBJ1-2	CASSGHQGMHGYTF	TGTGCCAGCAGTGGTCACCAGGGGATGCACGGCTACACCTTC
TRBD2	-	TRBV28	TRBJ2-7	CASSRAGGTYEQYF	TGTGCCAGCAGTCGAGCGGGAGGGACCTACGAGCAGTACTTC